What follows describes a single T cell receptor beta chain. As processed by the authors: Amplifying reference gene primers gave estimates of nucleated cell counts. Assay used: immunoSEQ multiplex PCR; TCRdb lists only in-frame clones, some missing. That table gives V, J and clone size, and the DNA gave D and trimming. The repertoire includes some 140,000 clones, about four fifths of them detected once, and 10% to 15% sits in the top ten. This sample was included in a study of blood T cell repertoires in COVID-19. The overall study: Samples taken during acute and convalescent COVID-19 were collected in the United States, Italy and Spain. PBMCs, B-cell-depleted T cells, or T cells provided the cDNA or gDNA that made up the material.

This TCR derives from a human donor in a cohort sampled during active COVID-19. Sequencing used peripheral blood.

The CDR3 loop is CAWTGRRGRESAGYTF. Written as DNA, the CDR3 is TGTGCCTGGACTGGGCGGAGGGGGCGCGAATCGGCTGGCTACACCTTC. The rearrangement joins TRBV30 to TRBJ1-2; 7 bases match TRBD1. CDR1 is GTSNPN and CDR2 is SVGIG in the germline V gene (reference sequence). V lost 4 bases and J lost 7; bases outside the gene matches: 18. CDR3 length: 16 residues.